This T cell receptor beta chain was observed in a study of T-cell reconstitution after alpha-beta-depleted transplantation in children. V lost 0 bases and J lost 4; bases outside the gene matches: 8. This CDR3 is 16 amino acids long. Germline V gene data show CDR1 as SGHRS and CDR2 as YFSETQ. General study points: The main origin of T-cell counts and diversity one year after transplant was newly produced T cells.

Preparation of the TCRbeta library was carried out with unique molecular identifiers. TCRdb analysed the PCR reads with MiXCR anew, one entry per CDR3 protein. The data hold more than 85,000 distinct CDR3 sequences, with around 6% observed a single time. This clonotype was found many times. Its antigen is currently unknown. The specimen comprised PBMCs, mostly from graft donor cells, sampled 60 days after TCRalphabeta/CD19-depleted stem cell transplant. This clonotype was obtained from a female patient between 2 and 15 years old who had a stem cell transplant for Fanconi anemia, so the T cells may come from the graft donor. The chain employs TRBV5-1 and TRBJ2-5; 8 positions match TRBD2. The CDR3 spells CASSLGFGSGGETQYF. For the CDR3, the DNA is TGCGCCAGCAGCTTGGGCTTTGGGAGCGGGGGAGAGACCCAGTACTTC.